Below are 13 T cell receptor beta chains sequenced from a single sample in a study of response to subunit inactivated influenza vaccine. Each CDR3 protein is one row after TCRdb ran MiXCR on the RT-PCR reads. In the table there are hundreds of thousands of distinct CDR3 sequences, about 14% of which are singletons. The sequenced sample was PBMCs from blood, obtained 14 to 15 days before vaccination. The receptor set was obtained from a man between 45 and 60 years old who received an inactivated influenza vaccine.

The sample holds a few counts of this clonotype. This rearrangement joins TRBV2 to TRBJ1-2; no definite D call. The CDR3 totals 13 residues. The V gene lost 7 bases and the J gene lost 8 bases, with 17 bases spanning the gap. Per germline, CDR1 SNHLY and CDR2 FYNNEI. CDR3 sequence (DNA): TGTGCCAGCATTTTAAGGCAATCGAGGGGCTACACCTTC. It specifies CASILRQSRGYTF.

This chain connects TRBV7-2 to TRBJ2-5; a possible D gene is TRBD2 (6 bases). The CDR3 spans 14 residues. Germline CDR1 is SGHTA and CDR2 is FQGNSA. Trimming shortened V by 3 bases and J by 5 bases, and 13 bases separated the two germline ends. The CDR3, as DNA: TGTGCCAGCAGCTTGGACTACAACGCGGAGACCCAGTACTTC. As protein: CASSLDYNAETQYF.

The V gene is TRBV24-1, the J gene TRBJ2-2; 9 positions match TRBD2. CDR1 is KGHDR and CDR2 is SFDVKD in the germline V gene. The J segment lost 6 bases and the V segment lost 7 bases, leaving 5 bases of the junction unmatched. The CDR3 contains 14 residues. The CDR3 loop reads CATRPGLASGELFF. The CDR3 nucleotides are TGTGCCACCAGACCGGGACTAGCCTCCGGGGAGCTGTTTTTT.

This clonotype occurred a few times. The chain carries TRBV27 and TRBJ2-7; 8 positions match TRBD2. The V gene's germline CDR1 is MNHEY and CDR2 SMNVEV (reference sequence). The junction had 5 bases not matched to a gene; V was cut back by 2 bases and J by 2 bases. This CDR3 is 15 amino acids long. The CDR3 here is CASSLASGWTYEQYF. The CDR3, as DNA: TGTGCCAGCAGTTTAGCTAGCGGGTGGACCTACGAGCAGTACTTC.

This clonotype was counted ten times or more. The gene calls are TRBV12-3 or TRBV12-4 and TRBJ2-1, with TRBD2 matching 11 bases. V was clipped by 3 bases and J by 8 bases; unmatched bases: 6. The length of the CDR3 is 15 residues. CDR3 region: CASSFSGGARDEQFF. Here the CDR3 DNA reads TGTGCCAGCAGTTTTAGCGGGGGGGCCAGGGATGAGCAGTTCTTC.

This clonotype was found a few times. The V gene is TRBV9, the J gene TRBJ1-6, with a weak D call TRBD1 (6 bases). Trimming shortened V by 0 bases and J by 9 bases, and 13 bases separated the two germline ends. Germline assignment: CDR1 SGDLS and CDR2 YYNGEE. CDR3 size: 15 residues. CDR3 bases: TGTGCCAGCAGCGTAGCCGCAGGGGCAGGTTCACCCCTCCACTTT. Translation: CASSVAAGAGSPLHF.

This clonotype was recorded a few times. The J gene is TRBJ2-7, the V gene TRBV3-1, with TRBD2 matching 9 bases. Germline V lookup: CDR1 LGHDT, CDR2 YNNKEL (reference sequence). V shed 1 base, J shed 6 bases, and the junction held 4 bases outside the gene matches. This CDR3 has 14 amino acids. The CDR3 DNA sequence: TGTGCCAGCAGCCAAGGCGGAGCGGGGGGCGAGCAGTACTTC. Protein sequence: CASSQGGAGGEQYF.

J is TRBJ2-7 and V is TRBV20-1; TRBD2 aligns across 11 bases. Germline CDR1 is DFQATT and CDR2 is SNEGSKA (reference sequence). V shed 7 bases and J 0 bases; nucleotides not matched to a gene: 8. The CDR3 totals 15 residues. Here the CDR3 reads CSGRLAGLFSYEQYF. The CDR3 DNA sequence: TGCAGTGGTCGACTAGCGGGATTGTTCTCCTACGAGCAGTACTTC.

V gene TRBV6-5 combines with J gene TRBJ2-1, with TRBD2 identical over 10 bases. CDR1 and CDR2 from the germline V gene are MNHEY and SVGAGI. V shed 4 bases, J shed 4 bases, and the junction held 10 bases outside the gene matches. CDR3 length equals 17 residues. CDR3 residues: CASSWTVAGGLYNEQFF. For the CDR3, the DNA is TGTGCCAGCAGTTGGACGGTAGCGGGAGGTCTTTACAATGAGCAGTTCTTC.

The V gene is TRBV20-1, the J gene TRBJ1-1; the match to TRBD1 covers 8 bases. The CDR3 runs to 14 residues. V lost 0 bases and J lost 4; bases outside the gene matches: 4. Germline CDR1 and CDR2: DFQATT and SNEGSKA (reference sequence). This chain's CDR3 is CSAREPQGVTEAFF. The DNA of the CDR3 is TGCAGTGCTAGAGAGCCACAGGGGGTCACTGAAGCTTTCTTT.

In its sample, this clonotype was seen a few times. The V gene is TRBV20-1, the J gene TRBJ2-3; 12 nucleotides line up with TRBD2. CDR3 size: 19 residues. The germline gives CDR1 DFQATT, CDR2 SNEGSKA (reference sequence). J gave up 0 bases and V 6 bases, and 16 bases lay outside the gene matches. CDR3: CSASSQTPLAGGSTDTQYF. The DNA of the CDR3 is TGCAGTGCAAGCTCCCAGACCCCACTAGCGGGAGGAAGCACAGATACGCAGTATTTT.

This clonotype has a handful of counts. The CDR3 reads CASSEQGGLADTQYF. CDR3 coding DNA: TGTGCCAGCAGCGAACAGGGGGGCTTGGCGGATACGCAGTATTTT. V is TRBV11-2 and J is TRBJ2-3, with TRBD1 matching 8 bases. The CDR3 runs to 15 residues. V was clipped by 5 bases and J by 6 bases; unmatched bases: 10. Germline V gene lookup returns CDR1 SGHAT and CDR2 FQNNGV. The variable domain in full, with the rest retrieved from reference TRBV11-2 and TRBJ2-3, is EAGVAQSPRYKIIEKRQSVAFWCNPISGHATLYWYQQILGQGPKLLIQFQNNGVVDDSQLPKDRFSAERLKGVDSTLKIQPAKLEDSAVYLCASSEQGGLADTQYFGPGTRLTVL.

J is TRBJ2-1 and V is TRBV29-1, with 10 bases lining up with TRBD1. Germline CDR1 SQVTM, CDR2 ANQGSEA. The V and J ends lost 7 bases and 0 bases, in that order; junction bases with no gene match: 0. CDR3 length equals 13 residues. CDR3 nucleotide sequence: TGCAGCGGACAGGGGGCCTCCTACAATGAGCAGTTCTTC. Translating it yields CSGQGASYNEQFF.